The T cell receptor beta chain described here comes from a study of regulatory T cells in long-lasting Graves disease. Study-level results: The analysis examined peripheral blood only and excluded thyroid tissue.

The CDR3 consists of 12 residues. Germline CDR1 is SQVTM and CDR2 is ANQGSEA. V lost 4 bases to trimming and J lost 7 bases; unmatched junction nucleotides: 6. This clonotype was counted ten times or more. What it recognizes is unknown. Time point described: persistent/refractory GD, antithyroid drugs over 5 years with positive TRAb. RNA isolated from PBMCs was used to make the TCR library. Researchers made TCR beta libraries by using iRepertoire HTBI primers and running Arm-PCR on CDR3 regions. TCRdb recomputed calls from the multiplex PCR reads with MiXCR, one row per CDR3 protein. The table lists roughly 470,000 distinct CDR3 sequences, less than 25% of them singletons.

This clonotype was obtained from a female donor with Graves disease. The sequencing here drew on peripheral blood mononuclear cells (PBMCs), taken when the disease was refractory, from a patient treated with antithyroid drugs. V gene TRBV29-1 combines with J gene TRBJ1-2; TRBD1 matches 7 bases. CDR3 DNA sequence: TGCAGCGTTGGGGGACAGCCCATTGGCTACACCTTC. Translating gives CSVGGQPIGYTF.